Listed here is a single TCR beta chain. Original analysis: Amplified reference gene primers provided the basis for estimating nucleated cell counts. Assay used: immunoSEQ multiplex PCR; TCRdb lists only in-frame clones, some missing. That table gives V, J and clone size, and the DNA gave D and trimming. The sample yields roughly 380,000 clones, roughly 87% seen once. Recruited during active infection, patients (from Seattle) were subsequently followed longitudinally. This record comes from a study of blood T cell repertoires in COVID-19. On the study more broadly: Samples taken during acute and convalescent COVID-19 were collected in the United States, Italy and Spain. Sources were T cells, B-cell-depleted T cells, or PBMCs; the material itself was cDNA or gDNA.

Trimming removed 6 bases from V and 3 bases from J, with 8 bases in between. This CDR3 has 12 residues. This TCR came from a woman between 55 and 75 years old with COVID-19, enrolled during active disease. Material for sequencing was peripheral blood. The chain links TRBV12-3 or TRBV12-4 to TRBJ1-1; D gene uncertain. CDR3 nucleotides: TGTGCCAGCAGGGCACCTTACACTGAAGCTTTCTTT. Translating it yields CASRAPYTEAFF.